A single sample gave rise to the 31 T cell receptor beta chains below, sequenced in a study of sequential checkpoint blockade in melanoma (dated by TCRdb to about 2019). In light of the paper, this sample's treatment or condition label describes: randomized to nivolumab then ipilimumab (arm A) or the reverse (arm B). Library construction relied on the immunoSEQ multiplex PCR assay. TCRdb stores this immuneACCESS table with in-frame sequences only. Part of the clones is absent; in the studies checked, under half of the shortfall reflects unresolved V genes, and no reason is known for the rest. The sample data list approximately 5,300 clones, and about three quarters of these were observed just once. The ten largest clones take up under 70% of the sample. The sequencing here drew on CD8+ T cells sorted from blood (inferred from file names), taken from a patient given nivolumab and ipilimumab in sequence. These receptors were taken from a human donor with melanoma.

V is TRBV7-2 and J is TRBJ1-5; possibly TRBD1 for D (6 bases). Germline loops: CDR1 SGHTA, CDR2 FQGNSA. V was shortened by 5 bases and J by 2 bases, with 13 bases between the two germline ends. This CDR3 region has 15 residues. The CDR3 DNA reads TGTGCCAGCAGCCCAACAGGGTTTGGCAATCAGCCCCAGCATTTT. This codes for CASSPTGFGNQPQHF. The variable domain in full, completed from reference TRBV7-2 and TRBJ1-5, reads GAGVSQSPSNKVTEKGKDVELRCDPISGHTALYWYRQSLGQGLEFLIYFQGNSAPDKSGLPSDRFSAERTGGSVSTLTIQRTQQEDSAVYLCASSPTGFGNQPQHFGDGTRLSIL.

The genes are TRBV6-5 and TRBJ2-7, with D hard to call. This CDR3 is 14 amino acids long. In germline, CDR1 is MNHEY, CDR2 SVGAGI. Trimming left V 7 bases short and J 0 bases short, with 13 bases between. DNA for the CDR3: TGTGCCAGCACCTTCAGCAACAGCTCCTACGAGCAGTACTTC. This codes for CASTFSNSSYEQYF.

The V and J genes are TRBV4-3 and TRBJ2-1; 10 bases are a match to TRBD2. Per the germline V gene, CDR1 is LGHNA and CDR2 is YSLEER. The CDR3 sequence is 16 residues long. J was trimmed by 2 bases and V by 2 bases; bases with no gene match: 3. DNA of the CDR3: TGCGCCAGCAGCCAACGCCTAGCGGGGGCCTACAATGAGCAGTTCTTC. Protein sequence: CASSQRLAGAYNEQFF.

This chain connects TRBV29-1 to TRBJ1-1, with D possibly TRBD1 on 5 matching bases. CDR1 and CDR2 (germline): SQVTM, ANQGSEA. There are 15 residues in the CDR3. Trimming took off 5 bases at V and 0 bases at J, with 16 bases between the two ends. CDR3 residues: CSVPTYGGMNTEAFF. CDR3 nucleotide sequence: TGCAGCGTTCCGACGTACGGGGGGATGAACACTGAAGCTTTCTTT.

The chain employs TRBV2 and TRBJ2-7; tentative D call: TRBD1 (7 bases). This CDR3 comprises 15 residues. V gave up 5 bases and J gave up 3 bases, with 17 bases separating them. CDR1 is SNHLY, CDR2 FYNNEI, per germline. The CDR3 region has the DNA TGTGCCAGCAGTCCTATCCCAGGGGGGAACTACGAGCAGTACTTC. Its protein is CASSPIPGGNYEQYF.

The chain recombines TRBV9 with TRBJ2-5; D unclear. The CDR3 is made up of 12 amino acids. The germline V and J ends were trimmed by 3 bases and 5 bases, with 8 bases remaining between them. Germline loops: CDR1 SGDLS, CDR2 YYNGEE. The CDR3 region has the DNA TGTGCCAGCAGCGCCGACGGGGAGACCCAGTACTTC. Its translation is CASSADGETQYF.

The chain uses TRBV18 and TRBJ1-1, with D uncertain. The length of the CDR3 is 13 residues. Trimming cost V 3 bases and J 6 bases, with 11 bases left between them. The V gene's germline CDR1 is KGHSH and CDR2 LQKENI. For the CDR3, the DNA is TGTGCCAGCTCACCGTCGGGGTTCCCTGAAGCTTTCTTT. Amino acids: CASSPSGFPEAFF.

The chain combines TRBV19 with TRBJ2-5; D gene ambiguous. The CDR3 is 14 amino acids. Per germline, CDR1 LNHDA and CDR2 SQIVND (reference sequence). The V end lost 7 bases, the J end lost 4 bases, and 16 bases lay between the germline ends. CDR3 protein: CASKKWAMGETQYF. The CDR3, as DNA: TGTGCCAGTAAGAAGTGGGCAATGGGAGAGACCCAGTACTTC.

This clone was detected once. The chain recombines TRBV19 with TRBJ2-7, with 8 nucleotides matching TRBD1. This CDR3 contains 15 residues. V dropped 1 base and J dropped 2; count of bases not matched to a gene: 4. The germline V gene has CDR1 LNHDA and CDR2 SQIVND (reference sequence). CDR3 region: CASSIGTGPTYEQYF. CDR3 sequence (DNA): TGTGCCAGTAGTATAGGGACAGGGCCTACCTACGAGCAGTACTTC.

V gene TRBV2 combines with J gene TRBJ2-7, with D maybe TRBD2 (6 bases). Between the trimmed V and J ends, which lost 7 bases and 0 bases, there was a span of 10 bases. CDR3 length equals 13 residues. The V gene's germline CDR1 is SNHLY and CDR2 FYNNEI. This chain's CDR3 is CASKASDSYEQYF. CDR3 nucleotide sequence: TGTGCCAGCAAGGCTAGCGACTCCTACGAGCAGTACTTC.

The chain uses TRBV2 and TRBJ1-1, with a weak D call TRBD1 (5 bases). V was shortened by 6 bases and J by 0 bases, with 11 bases between the two germline ends. The germline V gene has CDR1 SNHLY and CDR2 FYNNEI. The CDR3 extends over 14 amino acids. The DNA of the CDR3 is TGTGCCAGCAGCGTTGACAGCATGAACACTGAAGCTTTCTTT. Translated: CASSVDSMNTEAFF.

This clone was seen just once. The rearrangement joins TRBV5-6 to TRBJ2-2; D might be TRBD2 (5 bases). The length of the CDR3 is 13 residues. CDR1 is SGHDT, CDR2 YYEEEE, per germline. V gave up 5 bases and J gave up 7 bases, with 12 bases separating them. The CDR3 nucleotides are TGTGCCAGCAGTCTCGGCCGGGGCGGGGAGCTGTTTTTT. Translating it yields CASSLGRGGELFF.

The chain employs TRBV28 and TRBJ2-1; D remains ambiguous. Germline V lookup: CDR1 MDHEN, CDR2 SYDVKM. The CDR3 contains 10 residues. V was pared by 3 bases and J by 12 bases, with 6 bases between. CDR3 bases: TGTGCCAGCAGTTTTGGCGGGCAGTTCTTC. It specifies CASSFGGQFF.

The genes are TRBV6-1 and TRBJ1-1; D unclear. Germline values: CDR1 MNHNS, CDR2 SASEGT. V lost 2 bases, J lost 4 bases, and 17 bases lay in between. CDR3 length equals 16 residues. The CDR3 loop reads CASSEFLSGGVTEAFF. CDR3 in DNA: TGTGCCAGCAGTGAATTTCTTTCTGGAGGTGTCACTGAAGCTTTCTTT.

The chain is built from TRBV4-2 and TRBJ2-7, with 10 bases aligning to TRBD2. V lost 0 bases and J lost 0; bases outside the gene matches: 8. The CDR3 extends over 18 amino acids. Germline-derived CDR1 and CDR2 are LGHNA and YNFKEQ. CDR3 residues: CASSQDGLAGVSSYEQYF. Here the CDR3 DNA reads TGTGCCAGCAGCCAAGATGGGCTAGCGGGGGTTAGCTCCTACGAGCAGTACTTC.

This sequence joins TRBV30 and TRBJ2-1, with a weak D call TRBD2 (5 bases). V gave up 0 bases and J gave up 0 bases, with 9 bases separating them. The CDR3 totals 15 residues. CDR1 GTSNPN and CDR2 SVGIG come from the germline V gene (reference sequence). The CDR3 sequence: CAWSVEGLSYNEQFF. The CDR3 DNA sequence: TGTGCCTGGAGTGTAGAGGGCCTCTCCTACAATGAGCAGTTCTTC. The full variable domain, rest sourced from reference TRBV30 and TRBJ2-1, is SQTIHQWPATLVQPVGSPLSLECTVEGTSNPNLYWYRQAAGRGLQLLFYSVGIGQISSEVPQNLSASRPQDRQFILSSKKLLLSDSGFYLCAWSVEGLSYNEQFFGPGTRLTVL.

This chain joins TRBV7-6 and TRBJ1-1; D ambiguous. Trimming stripped 0 bases from V and 4 bases from J, with 6 bases between. Germline lookup yields CDR1 SGHVS and CDR2 FNYEAQ. The CDR3 extends over 13 amino acids. CDR3: CASSLAEGTEAFF. CDR3 DNA sequence: TGTGCCAGCAGCTTAGCGGAGGGCACTGAAGCTTTCTTT.

The chain links TRBV7-6 to TRBJ2-7; 12 positions match TRBD1. Germline V gene lookup returns CDR1 SGHVS and CDR2 FNYEAQ. This CDR3 spans 17 amino acids. V gave up 5 bases and J gave up 5 bases; unmatched junction bases: 13. This chain's CDR3 is CASSPGTGGGGPHEQYF. The CDR3 nucleotides read TGTGCCAGCAGCCCTGGGACAGGGGGCGGAGGGCCCCACGAGCAGTACTTC.

The chain links TRBV28 to TRBJ2-5; TRBD2 agrees at 11 bases. This CDR3 is 15 amino acids long. The V gene end was trimmed by 5 bases and the J gene end by 6 bases; junction bases not matched to a gene: 8. Germline CDR1 reads MDHEN; CDR2 reads SYDVKM. The chain's CDR3 is CASSRTSGQMKTQYF. CDR3 DNA sequence: TGTGCCAGCAGTCGGACTAGCGGGCAAATGAAGACCCAGTACTTC. Using reference TRBV28 and TRBJ2-5 for the parts outside the CDR3, the full variable domain is DVKVTQSSRYLVKRTGEKVFLECVQDMDHENMFWYRQDPGLGLRLIYFSYDVKMKEKGDIPEGYSVSREKKERFSLILESASTNQTSMYLCASSRTSGQMKTQYFGPGTRLLVL.

The chain is built from TRBV5-6 and TRBJ2-7; TRBD1 aligns across 12 bases. The J segment lost 6 bases and the V segment lost 4 bases, leaving 8 bases of the junction unmatched. The CDR3 consists of 15 residues. The germline V gene has CDR1 SGHDT and CDR2 YYEEEE. The CDR3 coding sequence is TGTGCCAGCAGCCGGGGACAGGGGGCATCACGCGAGCAGTACTTC. It yields the protein CASSRGQGASREQYF.

This clone was seen once. The V gene is TRBV11-1, the J gene TRBJ1-5, with 7 positions matching TRBD1. Germline CDR1 SGHAT, CDR2 FQDESV (reference sequence). CDR3 length: 13 residues. Losses at the gene ends were 3 bases for V and 5 bases for J; bases not matched to a gene: 1. CDR3 bases: TGTGCCAGCAGCTTGACAGGGTATCAGCCCCAGCATTTT. It specifies CASSLTGYQPQHF.

The rearrangement joins TRBV28 to TRBJ2-7; no clear D. Germline V lookup: CDR1 MDHEN, CDR2 SYDVKM. V lost 5 bases, J lost 4 bases, and 6 bases lay in between. CDR3 length equals 11 residues. CDR3 nucleotide sequence: TGTGCCAGCAGTCCCGAGTACGAGCAGTACTTC. Its protein is CASSPEYEQYF.

V is TRBV29-1 and J is TRBJ2-4; 8 positions agree with TRBD2. CDR3 length: 19 residues. Germline V gives CDR1 SQVTM, CDR2 ANQGSEA. The junction had 16 bases not matched to a gene; V was cut back by 2 bases and J by 1 base. For the CDR3, the DNA is TGCAGCGTTGAAATCGGTGCTCTAGCGGGCCCCAAGGCCAAAAACATTCAGTACTTC. It specifies CSVEIGALAGPKAKNIQYF. Using reference TRBV29-1 and TRBJ2-4 for the parts outside the CDR3, the full variable domain is SAVISQKPSRDICQRGTSLTIQCQVDSQVTMMFWYRQQPGQSLTLIATANQGSEATYESGFVIDKFPISRPNLTFSTLTVSNMSPEDSSIYLCSVEIGALAGPKAKNIQYFGAGTRLSVL.

This clone has just a few counts. V gene TRBV30 combines with J gene TRBJ1-1; possible D gene TRBD1, 6 bases. The germline V and J ends were trimmed by 2 bases and 3 bases, with 10 bases remaining between them. The V gene's germline CDR1 is GTSNPN and CDR2 SVGIG (reference sequence). The CDR3 contains 13 residues. The CDR3 DNA reads TGTGCCTGGAGTTCACAGGGATACACTGAAGCTTTCTTT. Translating it yields CAWSSQGYTEAFF.

The chain combines TRBV11-2 with TRBJ2-7; 8 nucleotides align to TRBD2. Germline CDR1 and CDR2: SGHAT and FQNNGV. V gave up 0 bases and J gave up 1 base; unmatched junction bases: 2. This CDR3 spans 15 amino acids. The CDR3 DNA reads TGTGCCAGCAGCTTAGAAGCGGGAGCGTCCTACGAGCAGTACTTC. Translation gives CASSLEAGASYEQYF.

In DNA, the CDR3 is TGTGCCAGTAGTCCCGGGACAGGGGACTACGAGCAGTACTTC. Translation gives CASSPGTGDYEQYF. The chain joins TRBV19 to TRBJ2-7, with TRBD1 identical over 10 bases. CDR1 is LNHDA, CDR2 SQIVND, per germline (reference sequence). With V trimmed by 5 bases and J by 3 bases, 4 bases remained unmatched. The CDR3 runs 14 residues.

The chain carries TRBV9 and TRBJ2-3, with 9 bases that match TRBD2. V gave up 2 bases and J gave up 2 bases; unmatched junction bases: 3. This CDR3 has 15 amino acids. Germline V gene data show CDR1 as SGDLS and CDR2 as YYNGEE. DNA of the CDR3: TGTGCCAGCAGCGTTGGGACTAGCTCCACAGATACGCAGTATTTT. It encodes CASSVGTSSTDTQYF. The variable domain in full, completed from reference TRBV9 and TRBJ2-3, reads DSGVTQTPKHLITATGQRVTLRCSPRSGDLSVYWYQQSLDQGLQFLIQYYNGEERAKGNILERFSAQQFPDLHSELNLSSLELGDSALYFCASSVGTSSTDTQYFGPGTRLTVL.

Turning to this clone: In the same sample, other DNA sequences code for this CDR3. This chain connects TRBV7-6 to TRBJ1-6; D uncertain. This CDR3 has 15 residues. Germline CDR1 is SGHVS and CDR2 is FNYEAQ. V was trimmed by 1 base and J by 3 bases, leaving 7 bases between them. The CDR3 region has the DNA TGTGCCAGCAGCTTAGACACGAACTATAATTCACCCCTCCACTTT. This gives the protein CASSLDTNYNSPLHF.

This clone was recorded a few times. V and J are TRBV11-2 and TRBJ2-3; 11 positions match TRBD2. The CDR3 loop spans 17 amino acids. Germline V CDR1 and CDR2: SGHAT, FQNNGV. With V trimmed by 8 bases and J by 4 bases, 14 bases remained unmatched. The CDR3 coding sequence is TGTGCCAGCCTCAGCTTTCTCACTAGCGGGAGTGCAGATACGCAGTATTTT. Translating it yields CASLSFLTSGSADTQYF.

This clone has a handful of counts. The chain uses TRBV4-3 and TRBJ2-5, with 9 bases fitting TRBD1. In germline, CDR1 is LGHNA, CDR2 YSLEER. V lost 5 bases and J lost 7; bases outside the gene matches: 14. This CDR3 comprises 16 residues. The CDR3 bases are TGCGCCAGCAGCTCGAAGCCGGGACAGGGTGGGGGGACCCAGTACTTC. It translates to CASSSKPGQGGGTQYF.

The chain couples TRBV5-1 to TRBJ2-1; TRBD1 might be the D (6 bases). The CDR3 runs 15 residues. Germline assignment: CDR1 SGHRS and CDR2 YFSETQ. V was shortened by 4 bases and J by 3 bases, with 14 bases between the two germline ends. The CDR3 loop reads CASSLQGRLYNEQFF. CDR3 DNA sequence: TGCGCCAGCAGCCTACAGGGTCGTCTCTACAATGAGCAGTTCTTC.